The 27 T cell receptor beta chains given below trace back to one sample, sequenced in a study of shared clonotypes between healthy human individuals. Naive CD8 cells, CD45RO-negative and positively selected for CCR7, excluded terminally differentiated effector memory CD45RA+ cells. Using immunoSEQ multiplex PCR, the repertoire was profiled, and TCRdb retains in-frame clones only, with some absent. Among approximately 600,000 clones, 85% to 95% were seen once, and the ten largest hold over 0.09%. The sample taken for sequencing was naive CD8+ T cells sorted from blood. The origin of the receptors is a woman aged 30 to 39 in good health.

This chain uses TRBV5-1 with TRBJ1-5; TRBD1 might be the D (5 bases). This CDR3 comprises 15 residues. Trimming took off 0 bases at V and 0 bases at J, with 7 bases between the two ends. CDR1 and CDR2 from the germline V gene are SGHRS and YFSETQ. CDR3 coding DNA: TGCGCCAGCAGCTTGGGACAGTCTAGCAATCAGCCCCAGCATTTT. Its protein is CASSLGQSSNQPQHF.

With regard to this clone: Relative to the germline gene, one junction end is altered; a read error may explain this. The chain couples TRBV2 to TRBJ2-5; tentative D call: TRBD2 (7 bases). Germline lookup yields CDR1 SNHLY and CDR2 FYNNEI. There are 11 residues in the CDR3. Written as DNA, the CDR3 is TGTGCCAGCTGGAGGGGGGCTAGCGGAAACTTC. The encoded protein is CASWRGASGNF.

About this clone: Within the sample, other DNA sequences also encode this same CDR3. CDR3 protein: CASSSGSYEQYF. In nucleotides, the CDR3 is TGTGCCAGTAGTAGCGGCTCCTACGAGCAGTACTTC. J is TRBJ2-7 and V is TRBV19, with no clear D. The CDR3 runs to 12 residues. Per germline, CDR1 LNHDA and CDR2 SQIVND (reference sequence). V gave up 4 bases and J gave up 0 bases, with 4 bases separating them.

This chain links TRBV5-1 with TRBJ1-5; 9 nucleotides align to TRBD1. Germline-derived CDR1 and CDR2 are SGHRS and YFSETQ. The CDR3 totals 15 residues. J gave up 2 bases and V 2 bases, and 2 bases lay outside the gene matches. As DNA, the CDR3 is TGCGCCAGCAGCTTTACAGGGGGCGGCAATCAGCCCCAGCATTTT. Its translation: CASSFTGGGNQPQHF.

The chain is built from TRBV11-2 and TRBJ2-7, with 8 bases lining up with TRBD1. From germline, CDR1 is SGHAT and CDR2 FQNNGV. The CDR3 extends over 15 amino acids. V dropped 5 bases and J dropped 2; count of bases not matched to a gene: 8. The CDR3 sequence: CASSPGGGTAYEQYF. The DNA for the CDR3 is TGTGCCAGCAGCCCAGGGGGCGGAACCGCCTACGAGCAGTACTTC.

The chain combines TRBV27 with TRBJ2-1, with unresolved D. Between the trimmed V and J ends, which lost 3 bases and 4 bases, there was a span of 7 bases. The V gene's germline CDR1 is MNHEY and CDR2 SMNVEV (reference sequence). CDR3 size: 13 residues. CDR3 amino acids: CASSFNRYNEQFF. The CDR3 bases are TGTGCCAGCAGTTTTAACAGATACAATGAGCAGTTCTTC.

V gene TRBV29-1 combines with J gene TRBJ2-1; D uncertain. Germline lookup yields CDR1 SQVTM and CDR2 ANQGSEA. Trimming removed 7 bases at V and 4 bases at J, with 17 bases between. This CDR3 spans 14 amino acids. The CDR3 sequence: CSADPADRYNEQFF. DNA for the CDR3: TGCAGCGCCGACCCCGCAGACCGTTACAATGAGCAGTTCTTC.

With regard to this clone: The same CDR3 also results from other DNA sequences found in this sample. V and J are TRBV9 and TRBJ1-2, with no clear D. V lost 0 bases and J lost 4, with 7 bases in between. The CDR3 has 13 amino acids. Germline lookup yields CDR1 SGDLS and CDR2 YYNGEE. For the CDR3, the DNA is TGTGCCAGCAGCGTAGGCGGGTCCTATGGCTACACCTTC. Its translation is CASSVGGSYGYTF.

In this sample, this clone turned up once. J is TRBJ1-5 and V is TRBV19; possibly TRBD1 for D (6 bases). The germline V gene encodes CDR1 LNHDA and CDR2 SQIVND (reference sequence). V was trimmed by 3 bases and J by 7 bases, leaving 13 bases between them. The CDR3 totals 14 residues. CDR3 protein: CASSISPGDQPQHF. DNA for the CDR3: TGTGCCAGTAGTATCTCCCCAGGGGACCAGCCCCAGCATTTT.

The V and J genes are TRBV27 and TRBJ2-7; a weak D match, TRBD1 (5 bases). The CDR3 length is 13 residues. Germline CDR1 and CDR2: MNHEY and SMNVEV (reference sequence). V lost 0 bases, J lost 5 bases, and 8 bases lay in between. CDR3: CASSLSAGHEQYF. The CDR3 DNA follows: TGTGCCAGCAGTTTATCAGCAGGGCACGAGCAGTACTTC.

The genes are TRBV11-2 and TRBJ2-3; 7 bases are a match to TRBD1. Per germline, CDR1 SGHAT and CDR2 FQNNGV. Germline trimming cut 5 bases from V and 6 bases from J; bases unmatched to any gene: 14. This CDR3 spans 16 amino acids. The CDR3 DNA reads TGTGCCAGCAGCCCGTGGGGGCAGGGGGTAAGGGATACGCAGTATTTT. It yields the protein CASSPWGQGVRDTQYF.

The chain is built from TRBV11-3 and TRBJ2-3; 10 bases line up with TRBD2. The CDR3 contains 15 residues. Per germline, CDR1 SGHNT and CDR2 YENEEA. After removal of 3 bases from V and 1 base from J, the junction contained 1 base not matched to a gene. The CDR3 reads CASSFLAGGTDTQYF. The CDR3 DNA reads TGTGCCAGCAGCTTTCTAGCGGGAGGCACAGATACGCAGTATTTT.

The J gene is TRBJ2-7, the V gene TRBV7-9, with 13 nucleotides matching TRBD2. Trimming removed 5 bases from V and 1 base from J; junction bases left unmatched: 5. From germline, CDR1 is SEHNR and CDR2 FQNEAQ (reference sequence). This CDR3 is built from 16 residues. The CDR3 region has the DNA TGTGCCAGCAGCCCAATGACTAGCGGGAGGTCCTACGAGCAGTACTTC. It encodes CASSPMTSGRSYEQYF. Complete variable domain (other parts from reference TRBV7-9 and TRBJ2-7): DTGVSQNPRHKITKRGQNVTFRCDPISEHNRLYWYRQTLGQGPEFLTYFQNEAQLEKSRLLSDRFSAERPKGSFSTLEIQRTEQGDSAMYLCASSPMTSGRSYEQYFGPGTRLTVT.

The chain employs TRBV19 and TRBJ2-1; TRBD2 aligns across 8 bases. J lost 10 bases, V lost 3 bases, and 8 bases had no gene match. CDR1 and CDR2 from the germline V gene are LNHDA and SQIVND (reference sequence). This CDR3 spans 14 amino acids. The CDR3 loop reads CASSIRTSREEQFF. CDR3 DNA sequence: TGTGCCAGTAGTATCCGGACTAGCCGGGAAGAGCAGTTCTTC.

The chain employs TRBV5-6 and TRBJ2-7; either TRBD1 or TRBD2 may supply D (5 bases each). The germline V and J ends were trimmed by 2 bases and 6 bases, with 9 bases remaining between them. Germline CDR1 and CDR2: SGHDT and YYEEEE. This CDR3 spans 12 amino acids. This CDR3 is CASSFGGSEQYF. The CDR3, as DNA: TGTGCCAGCAGCTTTGGGGGTTCCGAGCAGTACTTC.

The sample holds one count of this clone. The chain couples TRBV21-1 to TRBJ2-7; TRBD2 is the table's D call, not checked against the DNA. TRBV21-1 is shown as a pseudogene. The CDR3 is 13 amino acids. The CDR3 DNA sequence: TGTGCCAGTGGACTAGCGGGAGAGAACGAGCAGTACTTC. Translating gives CASGLAGENEQYF.

The genes are TRBV6-1 and TRBJ2-7; D is possibly TRBD2 (5 bases). CDR3 size: 13 residues. Germline V gives CDR1 MNHNS, CDR2 SASEGT. Deletions cut 10 bases from V and 1 base from J, with 14 bases between. Here the CDR3 reads CATKADQSYEQYF. DNA of the CDR3: TGTGCCACAAAAGCGGACCAGTCCTACGAGCAGTACTTC.

The table lists this clone with a few counts. At one end, the junction sequence differs from germline, possibly due to a read error. V and J are TRBV13 and TRBJ1-1; 9 bases line up with TRBD1. The CDR3 covers 10 residues. CDR1 PRHDT and CDR2 FYEKMQ come from the germline V gene (reference sequence). In DNA, the CDR3 is TGTGCCAGCAGCGGGGACAGGGTTAGGTTT. Translated: CASSGDRVRF.

The chain joins TRBV27 to TRBJ2-7, with D possibly being TRBD2 (6 bases). Trimming pared 5 bases from V and 4 bases from J, leaving 18 bases between. The germline V gene has CDR1 MNHEY and CDR2 SMNVEV (reference sequence). CDR3 length: 15 amino acids. The CDR3 reads CASSPQLHGLYEQYF. CDR3 bases: TGTGCCAGCAGTCCCCAACTTCACGGACTATACGAGCAGTACTTC.

This clone was found once. This chain connects TRBV19 to TRBJ2-7; TRBD1 might be the D (6 bases). CDR1 and CDR2 from the germline V gene are LNHDA and SQIVND (reference sequence). CDR3 length equals 14 residues. Trimming took off 6 bases at V and 4 bases at J, with 16 bases between the two ends. The CDR3, as DNA: TGTGCCAGTAGCGCCGCTATCAGGGGATACGAGCAGTACTTC. This sequence encodes CASSAAIRGYEQYF.

The chain joins TRBV27 to TRBJ2-7, with a possible D match to TRBD1 (6 bases). The germline gives CDR1 MNHEY, CDR2 SMNVEV (reference sequence). V was cut by 6 bases and J by 2 bases, with 14 bases left in between. The CDR3 contains 14 residues. The CDR3 here is CASRQGALPYEQYF. Written as DNA, the CDR3 is TGTGCCAGCAGACAGGGAGCCTTACCCTACGAGCAGTACTTC.

J is TRBJ1-1 and V is TRBV13; unclear D gene. This CDR3 contains 15 residues. V lost 5 bases to trimming and J lost 3 bases, with 16 bases between them. Per the germline V gene, CDR1 is PRHDT and CDR2 is FYEKMQ (reference sequence). CDR3 region: CASSTHSGRYTEAFF. The CDR3 DNA reads TGTGCCAGCAGCACCCACTCCGGGAGGTACACTGAAGCTTTCTTT. Full variable domain (outside the CDR3, taken from reference TRBV13 and TRBJ1-1): AAGVIQSPRHLIKEKRETATLKCYPIPRHDTVYWYQQGPGQDPQFLISFYEKMQSDKGSIPDRFSAQQFSDYHSELNMSSLELGDSALYFCASSTHSGRYTEAFFGQGTRLTVV.

The chain recombines TRBV9 with TRBJ2-2; D is unresolved. V lost 4 bases and J 3 bases, leaving 16 bases between the germline ends. CDR1 and CDR2 from the germline V gene are SGDLS and YYNGEE. The CDR3 sequence is 16 residues long. The CDR3 protein is CASSSRIWVDTGELFF. DNA for the CDR3: TGTGCCAGCAGCTCCCGGATTTGGGTGGACACCGGGGAGCTGTTTTTT. The entire variable domain, with the rest obtained from reference TRBV9 and TRBJ2-2, is as follows: DSGVTQTPKHLITATGQRVTLRCSPRSGDLSVYWYQQSLDQGLQFLIQYYNGEERAKGNILERFSAQQFPDLHSELNLSSLELGDSALYFCASSSRIWVDTGELFFGEGSRLTVL.

V usage is TRBV28 and J usage is TRBJ1-5; 7 positions match TRBD1. The CDR3 is 18 amino acids. With V trimmed by 7 bases and J by 0 bases, 15 bases remained unmatched. Germline V CDR1 and CDR2: MDHEN, SYDVKM. CDR3 coding DNA: TGTGCCAGCACCTCCGGGACAGCCACCTTTTATAGCAATCAGCCCCAGCATTTT. Residues: CASTSGTATFYSNQPQHF.

The chain employs TRBV7-8 and TRBJ2-7; TRBD2 matches 10 bases. V was clipped by 1 base and J by 4 bases; unmatched bases: 10. The germline V gene encodes CDR1 SGHVS and CDR2 FQNEAQ. The length of the CDR3 is 17 residues. The chain's CDR3 is CASSLVAMSGRAYEQYF. The DNA for the CDR3 is TGTGCCAGCAGCTTAGTCGCGATGAGCGGGAGGGCTTACGAGCAGTACTTC.

In its sample, this clone was seen once. The rearrangement links TRBV27 to TRBJ2-1, with 10 positions matching TRBD1. V trimming: 5 bases; J trimming: 7 bases; junction bases outside the gene matches: 8. CDR1 and CDR2 (germline): MNHEY, SMNVEV (reference sequence). The CDR3 spans 15 residues. The chain's CDR3 is CASSAWGQGRNEQFF. CDR3 DNA: TGTGCCAGCAGTGCTTGGGGACAGGGGCGGAATGAGCAGTTCTTC.

The J gene is TRBJ2-3, the V gene TRBV7-9; D not resolved. This CDR3 has 13 residues. Trimming shortened V by 5 bases and J by 4 bases, and 10 bases separated the two germline ends. Germline assignment: CDR1 SEHNR and CDR2 FQNEAQ (reference sequence). CDR3 bases: TGTGCCAGCAGCCGAGCCGAGGCAGATACGCAGTATTTT. It is translated as CASSRAEADTQYF.